The clone carrying this T cell receptor (beta chain) was recorded many times. Losses at the gene ends were 5 bases for V and 4 bases for J; bases not matched to a gene: 8. Germline V gives CDR1 SGHDN, CDR2 FVKESK. The CDR3 contains 16 residues. Individual cDNA molecules each carried unique molecular identifiers attached by the library. TCRdb re-derived calls from the RACE reads in MiXCR, one entry per CDR3 protein. The sample lists around 380,000 distinct CDR3 sequences; roughly 4.8% were seen once. This sample is part of a study of human T cells and chemical hapten exposure. Study information: Upper-back patches of 0.01% DPC were read at 6 days.

Regarding time point: patch test 1, 2 weeks after DPC sensitization. This sample's treatment: therapeutic diphenylcyclopropenone sensitization with weekly scalp DPC. Donors, patients with alopecia ranging from 18 to 70 years old and judged suitable for DPC, provided samples. The TCR sequence derives from a woman in her 50s with alopecia areata. Some clones in this sample may be carry-over from other donors' samples. Material: whole blood, obtained in connection with sensitization to the hapten diphenylcyclopropenone (DPC). This chain connects TRBV14 to TRBJ2-2; 9 nucleotides match TRBD2. The CDR3 is CASSASGKPRTGELFF. The CDR3 DNA is TGTGCCAGCAGCGCTAGCGGGAAACCCCGCACCGGGGAGCTGTTTTTT. The whole variable domain, filled in from reference TRBV14 and TRBJ2-2, reads EAGVTQFPSHSVIEKGQTVTLRCDPISGHDNLYWYRRVMGKEIKFLLHFVKESKQDESGMPNNRFLAERTGGTYSTLKVQPAELEDSGVYFCASSASGKPRTGELFFGEGSRLTVL.